This T cell receptor beta chain is from a study of memory CD4+ T cells and cytomegalovirus serostatus. The CDR3 runs 14 residues. Germline CDR1 is LNHDA and CDR2 is SQIVND (reference sequence). V shed 8 bases and J 6 bases; nucleotides not matched to a gene: 7. Some clones are missing from TCRdb's copy, which holds only in-frame ones; the method was immunoSEQ multiplex PCR. The table includes about 100,000 clones, 75% to 85% detected once. Single viable CD3+CD4+CD8-CD45RO+ cells were sorted as the memory CD4+ T cells. This clone was seen just once. The origin of this receptor is an adult in good health and CMV-seropositive. Source material: memory CD4+ T cells from blood. This chain uses TRBV19 with TRBJ2-3, with 11 bases identical to TRBD2. The CDR3 DNA sequence: TGTGCCAGTTCGGGACTAGCGGAGGGGGATACGCAGTATTTT. This encodes CASSGLAEGDTQYF.